Sequencing of this T cell receptor beta chain was carried out in a study of CD8 T cells in acute hepatitis C reinfection. Study information: TCRbeta of HCV NS3-1073-specific CD8+ T cells was profiled. Acute samples were collected within 168 days of estimated infection, from spontaneous resolvers and chronically infected subjects.

Study outcomes and limitations: CDR3 sequences shared with other epitopes were rare. Preferential TRBV04 and TRBV06 usage appeared in all groups and was not explained by the naive pool.

The CDR3 has 16 amino acids. From germline, CDR1 is SGHVS and CDR2 FNYEAQ. Deletions cut 4 bases from V and 0 bases from J, with 12 bases between. Time point in this sample: acute HCV infection, within 168 days of estimated infection date. No in vitro expansion preceded sequencing of these hepatitis C virus-specific cells, which were studied ex vivo. Acute primary HCV infection: positive HCV RNA or antibody test after negative test within 24 weeks. Within the sample, this clone is large. TCRdb's table, derived via immunoSEQ multiplex PCR, lists solely in-frame clones and lacks some. The table shows just under 500 clones, with around half occurring only once.

The source is a man aged 45-65 years with chronic hepatitis C. The sequencing used HCV NS3-1073 tetramer-sorted CD8+ T cells from PBMCs, collected during acute infection. V is TRBV7-6 and J is TRBJ2-2, with D uncertain. The CDR3 nucleotides are TGTGCCAGCAGCTCAGAGGTGTCCGCGAACACCGGGGAGCTGTTTTTT. Its protein is CASSSEVSANTGELFF.